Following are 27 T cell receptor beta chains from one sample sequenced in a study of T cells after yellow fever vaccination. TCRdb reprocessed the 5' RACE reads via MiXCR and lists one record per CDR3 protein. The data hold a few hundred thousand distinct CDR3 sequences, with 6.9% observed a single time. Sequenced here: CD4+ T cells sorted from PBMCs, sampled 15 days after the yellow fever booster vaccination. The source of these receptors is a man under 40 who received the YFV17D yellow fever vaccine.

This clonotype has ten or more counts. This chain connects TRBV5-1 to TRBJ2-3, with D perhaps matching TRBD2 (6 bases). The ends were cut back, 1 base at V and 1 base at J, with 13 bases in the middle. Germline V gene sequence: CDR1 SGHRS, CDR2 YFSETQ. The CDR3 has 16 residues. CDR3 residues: CASSLTGTPRTDTQYF. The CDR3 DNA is TGCGCCAGCAGCTTGACCGGGACTCCCCGCACAGATACGCAGTATTTT.

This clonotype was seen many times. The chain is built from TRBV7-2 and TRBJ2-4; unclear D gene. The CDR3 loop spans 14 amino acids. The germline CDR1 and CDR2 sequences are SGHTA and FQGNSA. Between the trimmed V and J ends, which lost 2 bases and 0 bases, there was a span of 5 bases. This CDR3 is CASSLQLAKNIQYF. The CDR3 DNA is TGTGCCAGCAGCTTACAGCTAGCCAAAAACATTCAGTACTTC.

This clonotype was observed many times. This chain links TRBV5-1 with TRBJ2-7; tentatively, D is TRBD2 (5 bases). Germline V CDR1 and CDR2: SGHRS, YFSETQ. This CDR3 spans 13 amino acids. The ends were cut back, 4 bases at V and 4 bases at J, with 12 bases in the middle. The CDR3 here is CASSLLATYEQYF. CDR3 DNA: TGCGCCAGCAGCCTGCTAGCCACATACGAGCAGTACTTC.

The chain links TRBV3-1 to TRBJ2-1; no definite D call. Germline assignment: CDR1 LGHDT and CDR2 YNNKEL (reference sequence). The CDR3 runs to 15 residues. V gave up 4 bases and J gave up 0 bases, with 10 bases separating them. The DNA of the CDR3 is TGTGCCAGCAGCCGAGAGCGAATCTCCTACAATGAGCAGTTCTTC. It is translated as CASSRERISYNEQFF.

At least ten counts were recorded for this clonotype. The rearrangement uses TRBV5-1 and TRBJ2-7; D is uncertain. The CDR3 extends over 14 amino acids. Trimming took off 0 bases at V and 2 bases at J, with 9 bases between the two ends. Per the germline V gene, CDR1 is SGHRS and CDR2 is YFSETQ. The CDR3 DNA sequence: TGCGCCAGCAGCTTGGAGGTCTCTGCCTACGAGCAGTACTTC. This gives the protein CASSLEVSAYEQYF.

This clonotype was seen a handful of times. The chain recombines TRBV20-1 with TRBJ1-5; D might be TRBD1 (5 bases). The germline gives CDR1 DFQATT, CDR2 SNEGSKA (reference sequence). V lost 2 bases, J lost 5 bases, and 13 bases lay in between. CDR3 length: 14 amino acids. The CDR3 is CSARREGPDQPQHF. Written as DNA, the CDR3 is TGCAGTGCTAGACGGGAGGGACCCGATCAGCCCCAGCATTTT.

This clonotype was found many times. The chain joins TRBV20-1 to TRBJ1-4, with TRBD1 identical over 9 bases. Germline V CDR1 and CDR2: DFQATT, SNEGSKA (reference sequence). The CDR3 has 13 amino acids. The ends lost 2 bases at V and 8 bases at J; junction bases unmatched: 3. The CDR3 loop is CSARYDRGEKLFF. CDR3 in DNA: TGCAGTGCTAGATACGACAGGGGGGAAAAACTGTTTTTT.

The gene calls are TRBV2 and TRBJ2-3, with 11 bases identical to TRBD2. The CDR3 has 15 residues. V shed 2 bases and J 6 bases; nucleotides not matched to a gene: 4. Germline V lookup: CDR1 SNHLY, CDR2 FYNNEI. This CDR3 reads CASSELASGRDTQYF. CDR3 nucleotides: TGTGCCAGCAGTGAATTAGCTAGCGGGAGGGATACGCAGTATTTT.

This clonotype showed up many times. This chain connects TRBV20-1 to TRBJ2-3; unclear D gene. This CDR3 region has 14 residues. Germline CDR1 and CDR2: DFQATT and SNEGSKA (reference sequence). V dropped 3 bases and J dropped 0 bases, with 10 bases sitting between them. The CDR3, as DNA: TGCAGTGCTAGTAGCACATCTAGCACAGATACGCAGTATTTT. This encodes CSASSTSSTDTQYF.

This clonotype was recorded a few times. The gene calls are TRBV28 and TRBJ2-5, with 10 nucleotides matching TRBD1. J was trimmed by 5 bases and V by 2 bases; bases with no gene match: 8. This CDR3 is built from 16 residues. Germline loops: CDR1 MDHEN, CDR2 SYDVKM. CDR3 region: CASSLLPGQGRETQYF. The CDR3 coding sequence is TGTGCCAGCAGTTTACTCCCGGGACAGGGGAGGGAGACCCAGTACTTC.

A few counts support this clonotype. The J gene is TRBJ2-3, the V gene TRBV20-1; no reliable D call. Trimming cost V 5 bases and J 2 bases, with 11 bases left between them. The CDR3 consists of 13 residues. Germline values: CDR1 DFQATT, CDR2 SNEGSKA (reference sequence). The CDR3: CSAWNRITDTQYF. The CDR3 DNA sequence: TGCAGTGCTTGGAATCGGATCACAGATACGCAGTATTTT.

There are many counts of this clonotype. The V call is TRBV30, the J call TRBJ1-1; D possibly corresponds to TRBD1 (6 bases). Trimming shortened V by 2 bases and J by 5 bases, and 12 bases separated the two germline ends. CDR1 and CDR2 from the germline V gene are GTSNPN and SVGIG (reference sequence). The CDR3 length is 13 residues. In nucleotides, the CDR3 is TGTGCCTGGAGTTGGACCGGGACAACTGAAGCTTTCTTT. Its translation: CAWSWTGTTEAFF.

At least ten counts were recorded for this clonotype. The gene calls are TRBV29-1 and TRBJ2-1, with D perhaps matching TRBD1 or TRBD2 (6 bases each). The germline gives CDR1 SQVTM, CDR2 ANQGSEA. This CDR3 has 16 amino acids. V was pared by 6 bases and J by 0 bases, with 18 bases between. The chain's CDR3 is CSVVWGAAPSYNEQFF. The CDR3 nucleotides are TGCAGCGTCGTGTGGGGGGCAGCTCCCTCCTACAATGAGCAGTTCTTC.

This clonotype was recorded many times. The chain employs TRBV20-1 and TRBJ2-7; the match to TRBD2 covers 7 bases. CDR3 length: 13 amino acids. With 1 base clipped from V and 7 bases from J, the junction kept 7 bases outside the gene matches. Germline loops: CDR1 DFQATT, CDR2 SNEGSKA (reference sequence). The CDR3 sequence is CSARVSREWEQYF. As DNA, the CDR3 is TGCAGTGCTAGAGTATCGCGGGAGTGGGAGCAGTACTTC.

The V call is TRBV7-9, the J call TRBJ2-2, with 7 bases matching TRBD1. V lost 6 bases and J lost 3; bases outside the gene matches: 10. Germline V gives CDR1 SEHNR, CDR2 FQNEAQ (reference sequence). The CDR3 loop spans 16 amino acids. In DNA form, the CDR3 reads TGTGCCAGCAGGGAGACAGGGTCGGGGCACACCGGGGAGCTGTTTTTT. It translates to CASRETGSGHTGELFF.

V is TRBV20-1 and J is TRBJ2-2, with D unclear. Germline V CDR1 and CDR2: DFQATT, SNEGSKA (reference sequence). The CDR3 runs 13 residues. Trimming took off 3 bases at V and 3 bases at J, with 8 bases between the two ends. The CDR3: CSASTGHTGELFF. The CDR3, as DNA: TGCAGTGCTAGCACGGGCCACACCGGGGAGCTGTTTTTT.

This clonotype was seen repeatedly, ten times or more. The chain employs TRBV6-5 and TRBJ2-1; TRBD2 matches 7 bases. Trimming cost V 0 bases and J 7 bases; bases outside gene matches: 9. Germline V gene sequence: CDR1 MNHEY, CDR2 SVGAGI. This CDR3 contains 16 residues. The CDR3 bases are TGTGCCAGCAGTTACTCGATTGTGGGACTACATAATGAGCAGTTCTTC. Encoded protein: CASSYSIVGLHNEQFF.

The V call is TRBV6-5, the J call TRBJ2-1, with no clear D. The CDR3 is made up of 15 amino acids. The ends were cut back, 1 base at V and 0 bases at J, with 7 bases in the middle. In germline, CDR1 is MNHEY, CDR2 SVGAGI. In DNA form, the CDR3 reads TGTGCCAGCAGTTACTGGCGGACCTCCTACAATGAGCAGTTCTTC. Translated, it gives CASSYWRTSYNEQFF.

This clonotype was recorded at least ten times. CDR3 bases: TGCGCCAGCAGTCGAGCGGGACGCACAGATACGCAGTATTTT. Encoded protein: CASSRAGRTDTQYF. This chain connects TRBV5-1 to TRBJ2-3; TRBD2 aligns across 7 bases. V lost 5 bases and J lost 1; bases outside the gene matches: 4. The CDR3 is 14 amino acids. Germline lookup yields CDR1 SGHRS and CDR2 YFSETQ.

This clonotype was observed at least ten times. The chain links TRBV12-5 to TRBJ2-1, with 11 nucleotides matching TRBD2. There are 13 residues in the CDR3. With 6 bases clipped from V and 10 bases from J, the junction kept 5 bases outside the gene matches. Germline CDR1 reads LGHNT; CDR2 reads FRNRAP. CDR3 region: CASGPGLAVEQFF. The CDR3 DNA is TGTGCTAGTGGACCGGGACTAGCGGTAGAGCAGTTCTTC.

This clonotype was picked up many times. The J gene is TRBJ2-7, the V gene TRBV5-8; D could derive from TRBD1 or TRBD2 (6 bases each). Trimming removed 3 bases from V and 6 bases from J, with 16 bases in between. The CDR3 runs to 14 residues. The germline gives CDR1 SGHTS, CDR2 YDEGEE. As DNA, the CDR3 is TGTGCCAGCAGCTCAACAGGGACTTTCTCCGAGCAGTACTTC. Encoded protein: CASSSTGTFSEQYF.

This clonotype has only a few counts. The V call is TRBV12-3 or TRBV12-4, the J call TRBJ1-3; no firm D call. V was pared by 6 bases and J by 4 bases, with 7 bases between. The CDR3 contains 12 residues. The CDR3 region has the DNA TGTGCCAGCAGATACGAGGGAAACACCATATATTTT. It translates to CASRYEGNTIYF.

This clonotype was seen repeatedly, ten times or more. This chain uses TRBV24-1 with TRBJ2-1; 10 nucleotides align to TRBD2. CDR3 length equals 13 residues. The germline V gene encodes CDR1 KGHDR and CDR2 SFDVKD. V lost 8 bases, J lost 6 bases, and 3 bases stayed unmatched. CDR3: CATNSGRSNEQFF. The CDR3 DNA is TGTGCCACCAATAGCGGGAGGTCCAATGAGCAGTTCTTC.

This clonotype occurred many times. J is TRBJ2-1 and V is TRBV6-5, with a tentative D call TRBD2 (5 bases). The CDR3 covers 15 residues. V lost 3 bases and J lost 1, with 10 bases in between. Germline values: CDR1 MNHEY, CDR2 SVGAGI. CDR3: CASSYTGKSYNEQFF. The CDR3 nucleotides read TGTGCCAGCAGTTATACCGGGAAATCCTACAATGAGCAGTTCTTC.

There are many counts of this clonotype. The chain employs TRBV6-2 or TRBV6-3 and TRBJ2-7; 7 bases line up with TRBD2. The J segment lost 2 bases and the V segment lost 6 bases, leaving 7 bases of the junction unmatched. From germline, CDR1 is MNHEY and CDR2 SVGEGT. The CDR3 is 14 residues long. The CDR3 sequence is CASRLMAGAYEQYF. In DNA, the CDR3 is TGTGCCAGCAGGCTTATGGCGGGAGCCTACGAGCAGTACTTC.

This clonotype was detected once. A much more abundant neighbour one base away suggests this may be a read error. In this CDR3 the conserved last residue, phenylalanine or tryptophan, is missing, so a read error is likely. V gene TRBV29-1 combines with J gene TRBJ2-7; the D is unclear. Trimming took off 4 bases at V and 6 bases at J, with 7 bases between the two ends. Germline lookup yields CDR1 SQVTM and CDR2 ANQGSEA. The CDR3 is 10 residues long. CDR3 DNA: TGCAGCGTTGGTGAGAGCGAGCAGTACCTC. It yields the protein CSVGESEQYL.

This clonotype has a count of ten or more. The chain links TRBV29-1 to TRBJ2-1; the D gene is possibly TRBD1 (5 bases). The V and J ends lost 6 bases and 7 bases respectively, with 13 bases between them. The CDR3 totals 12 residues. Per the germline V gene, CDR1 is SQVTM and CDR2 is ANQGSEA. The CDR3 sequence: CSVGPGRNEQFF. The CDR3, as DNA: TGCAGCGTGGGGCCAGGACGAAATGAGCAGTTCTTC.